This entry describes one T cell receptor (beta chain). The CDR3 is 17 residues long. Germline CDR1 is SGHVS and CDR2 is FNYEAQ. Deletions cut 5 bases from V and 4 bases from J, with 23 bases between. This record belongs to a study of blood T cell repertoires in COVID-19. Overall study context: Collection of acute and convalescent COVID-19 samples took place in the United States, Italy and Spain.

Data came from immunoSEQ multiplex PCR; TCRdb stores just in-frame clones and leaves some out. The profile covers roughly 130,000 clones, with roughly 77% appearing a single time and just under 5% taken by the ten largest. The source is a woman in her seventies with COVID-19, enrolled during active disease. J is TRBJ1-2 and V is TRBV7-6, with unresolved D. Sequencing was performed on peripheral blood. CDR3: CASSPWTSPGRSYGYTF. DNA of the CDR3: TGTGCCAGCAGCCCATGGACCTCCCCGGGAAGGAGCTATGGCTACACCTTC.